A single sample is the source of the 4 T cell receptor beta chains below, sequenced in a study of cytotoxic CD8 clonotypes in ibrutinib-treated CLL. Only in-frame clones appear in the TCRdb table, and some are missing; sequencing was by immunoSEQ multiplex PCR. Among more than 60,000 clones listed, 83% were seen once. This sample comprised PBMCs, obtained after 24 months of ibrutinib treatment. The receptors were gathered from a human donor with chronic lymphocytic leukemia.

The rearrangement links TRBV2 to TRBJ1-1; possible D gene TRBD1, 5 bases. The CDR3 has 15 residues. Germline V CDR1 and CDR2: SNHLY, FYNNEI. The germline V and J ends were trimmed by 1 base and 1 base, with 10 bases remaining between them. The CDR3 DNA follows: TGTGCCAGCAGTGAAGGGTTCGGGGGGAACACTGAAGCTTTCTTT. This codes for CASSEGFGGNTEAFF. Full variable domain (missing parts from reference TRBV2 and TRBJ1-1): EPEVTQTPSHQVTQMGQEVILRCVPISNHLYFYWYRQILGQKVEFLVSFYNNEISEKSEIFDDQFSVERPDGSNFTLKIRSTKLEDSAMYFCASSEGFGGNTEAFFGQGTRLTVV.

V usage is TRBV15 and J usage is TRBJ2-3; TRBD1 or TRBD2 may be the D gene (5 bases each). CDR1 LNHNV and CDR2 YYDKDF come from the germline V gene (reference sequence). Between the trimmed V and J ends, which lost 0 bases and 2 bases, there was a span of 9 bases. This CDR3 has 15 amino acids. The DNA of the CDR3 is TGTGCCACCAGCAGAGACGGGACGTTCACAGATACGCAGTATTTT. Residues: CATSRDGTFTDTQYF.

J is TRBJ2-3 and V is TRBV10-2; maybe TRBD2 (6 bases). Germline CDR1 reads WSHSY; CDR2 reads SAAADI. Trimming took 3 bases from V and 3 from J, leaving 10 bases between them. There are 14 residues in the CDR3. The CDR3 sequence is CASSETGDTDTQYF. The CDR3, as DNA: TGCGCCAGCAGTGAAACGGGAGATACAGATACGCAGTATTTT.

This clone was seen many times. V and J are TRBV28 and TRBJ1-5; the D gene is possibly TRBD1 (5 bases). Germline V lookup: CDR1 MDHEN, CDR2 SYDVKM. V lost 6 bases and J lost 7, with 13 bases in between. The CDR3 runs to 13 residues. CDR3 amino acids: CASSPGPRQPQHF. The CDR3 region has the DNA TGTGCCAGCAGCCCGGGACCTCGGCAGCCCCAGCATTTT.